The 8 T cell receptor beta chains below were found in one sample sequenced in a study of shared clonotypes between healthy human individuals. TCRdb's copy holds only in-frame clones and misses some; the assay was immunoSEQ multiplex PCR. Of 850,000 to 1,100,000 clones in the sample, 70% to 80% were seen once. The specimen was memory CD4+ T cells from PBMCs. Specified subset: CD45RA-negative fraction. All receptors come from a young man in good health. Some clones in this sample may be carry-over from other donors' samples.

The chain links TRBV29-1 to TRBJ2-5; 9 nucleotides agree with TRBD1. This CDR3 is built from 13 residues. J was trimmed by 5 bases and V by 7 bases; bases with no gene match: 8. CDR1 is SQVTM, CDR2 ANQGSEA, per germline. CDR3 amino acids: CSAHRGRGETQYF. In DNA, the CDR3 is TGCAGCGCTCACAGGGGGCGCGGGGAGACCCAGTACTTC.

This clone has a single count. The chain links TRBV6-6 to TRBJ2-7, with TRBD1 as a possible D gene (8 bases). There are 16 residues in the CDR3. The germline V gene encodes CDR1 MNHNY and CDR2 SVGAGI (reference sequence). V was pared by 6 bases and J by 4 bases, with 22 bases between. Here the CDR3 reads CASSYGGTGRAYEQYF. The CDR3 DNA reads as TGTGCCAGCAGCTACGGGGGGACAGGCAGGGCTTACGAGCAGTACTTC.

This chain uses TRBV29-1 with TRBJ1-2; possible D gene TRBD1, 5 bases. CDR1 is SQVTM, CDR2 ANQGSEA, per germline. Trimming stripped 7 bases from V and 2 bases from J, with 32 bases between. This CDR3 contains 19 residues. The CDR3 sequence is CSADIRGTAGPETNYGYTF. CDR3 nucleotide sequence: TGCAGCGCCGACATCCGGGGGACGGCGGGACCCGAAACCAACTATGGCTACACCTTC.

J is TRBJ2-7 and V is TRBV15; TRBD1 matches at 7 bases. The CDR3 is made up of 15 amino acids. CDR1 and CDR2 (germline): LNHNV, YYDKDF (reference sequence). The J segment lost 3 bases and the V segment lost 3 bases, leaving 8 bases of the junction unmatched. The CDR3 protein is CATSSVRTGVYEQYF. CDR3 coding DNA: TGTGCCACCAGCAGCGTAAGGACAGGAGTCTACGAGCAGTACTTC.

This clone was found a few times. This chain connects TRBV7-9 to TRBJ1-6; TRBD1 aligns across 7 bases. Unmatched junction bases numbered 8, after V lost 5 bases and J lost 7 bases. The CDR3 is made up of 15 amino acids. CDR1 and CDR2 (germline): SEHNR, FQNEAQ (reference sequence). The CDR3 DNA is TGTGCCAGCAGCCTAAGGGACAGTCCGAATTCACCCCTCCACTTT. Protein product: CASSLRDSPNSPLHF.

This clone was counted a single time. The J gene is TRBJ1-1, the V gene TRBV5-4; 8 bases fit TRBD1. In germline, CDR1 is SGHNT, CDR2 YYREEE (reference sequence). Germline trimming cut 2 bases from V and 0 bases from J; bases unmatched to any gene: 6. The CDR3 contains 16 residues. The CDR3 here is CASSFGQGRMNTEAFF. For the CDR3, the DNA is TGTGCCAGCAGCTTCGGACAGGGCAGGATGAACACTGAAGCTTTCTTT.

J is TRBJ2-7 and V is TRBV15, with a tentative D call TRBD2 (6 bases). Germline V gene data show CDR1 as LNHNV and CDR2 as YYDKDF (reference sequence). Deletions cut 0 bases from V and 9 bases from J, with 21 bases between. The CDR3 covers 16 residues. The CDR3: CATSRDIGALAAGQYF. The CDR3 bases are TGTGCCACCAGCAGAGACATCGGTGCCTTAGCGGCGGGGCAGTACTTC.

The chain joins TRBV28 to TRBJ2-1, with TRBD2 matching over 11 bases. With V trimmed by 6 bases and J by 6 bases, 4 bases remained unmatched. The germline gives CDR1 MDHEN, CDR2 SYDVKM. CDR3 size: 14 residues. The CDR3 sequence is CASSQTSGGNEQFF. In DNA, the CDR3 is TGTGCCAGCAGCCAAACTAGCGGGGGCAATGAGCAGTTCTTC.